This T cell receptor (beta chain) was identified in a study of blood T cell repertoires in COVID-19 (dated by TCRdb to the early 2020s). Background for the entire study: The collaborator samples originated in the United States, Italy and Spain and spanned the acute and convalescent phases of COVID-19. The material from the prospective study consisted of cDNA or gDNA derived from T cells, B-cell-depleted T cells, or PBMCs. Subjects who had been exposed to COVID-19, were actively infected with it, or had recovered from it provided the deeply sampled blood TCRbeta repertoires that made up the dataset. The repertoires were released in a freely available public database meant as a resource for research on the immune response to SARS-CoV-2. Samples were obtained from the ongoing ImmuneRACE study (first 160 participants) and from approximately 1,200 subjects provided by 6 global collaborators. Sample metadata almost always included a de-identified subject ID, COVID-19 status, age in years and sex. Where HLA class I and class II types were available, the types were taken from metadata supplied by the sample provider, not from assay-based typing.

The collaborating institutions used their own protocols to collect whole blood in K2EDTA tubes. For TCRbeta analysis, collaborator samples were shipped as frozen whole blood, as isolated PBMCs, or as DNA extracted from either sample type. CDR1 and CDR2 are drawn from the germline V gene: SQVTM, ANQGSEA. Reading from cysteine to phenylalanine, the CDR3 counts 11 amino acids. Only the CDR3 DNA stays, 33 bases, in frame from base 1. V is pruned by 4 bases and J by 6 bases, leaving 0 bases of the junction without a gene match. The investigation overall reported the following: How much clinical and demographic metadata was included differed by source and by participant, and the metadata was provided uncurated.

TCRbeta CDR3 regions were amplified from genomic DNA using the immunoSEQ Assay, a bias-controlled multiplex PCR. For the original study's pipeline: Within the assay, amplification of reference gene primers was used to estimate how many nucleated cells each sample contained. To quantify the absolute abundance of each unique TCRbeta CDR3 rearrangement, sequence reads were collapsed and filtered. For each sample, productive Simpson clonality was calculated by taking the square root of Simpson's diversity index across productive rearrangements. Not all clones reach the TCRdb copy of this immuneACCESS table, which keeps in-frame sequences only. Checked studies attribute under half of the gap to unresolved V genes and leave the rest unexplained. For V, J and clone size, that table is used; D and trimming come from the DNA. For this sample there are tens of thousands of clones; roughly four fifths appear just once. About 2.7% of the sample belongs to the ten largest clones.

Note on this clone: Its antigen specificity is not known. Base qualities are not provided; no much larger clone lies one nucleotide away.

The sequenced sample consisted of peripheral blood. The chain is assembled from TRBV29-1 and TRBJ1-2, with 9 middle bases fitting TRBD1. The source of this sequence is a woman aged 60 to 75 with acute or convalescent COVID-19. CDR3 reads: CSVGQGDGYTF. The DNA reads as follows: TGCAGCGTTGGACAGGGGGATGGCTACACCTTC.